These 14 T cell receptor beta chains were all obtained from the same sample, sequenced in a study of blood T cell repertoires in COVID-19. Clones were sequenced by immunoSEQ multiplex PCR, and TCRdb holds only the in-frame ones, with some missing. This table has over 150,000 clones, more than 75% appearing once. Sequencing was done on a sample of peripheral blood. The receptor set was obtained from a man aged 55 to 70 with COVID-19, enrolled during active disease.

The chain joins TRBV7-2 to TRBJ1-1, with D perhaps matching TRBD1 (6 bases). Germline CDR1 reads SGHTA; CDR2 reads FQGNSA. The V gene lost 1 base and the J gene lost 6 bases, with 15 bases spanning the gap. The CDR3 totals 15 residues. The CDR3 spells CASSLVPQGGSEAFF. The CDR3 nucleotides read TGTGCCAGCAGCTTAGTCCCACAGGGTGGGTCTGAAGCTTTCTTT.

This chain joins TRBV19 and TRBJ1-1; 8 nucleotides match TRBD1. There are 13 residues in the CDR3. The junction had 4 bases not matched to a gene; V was cut back by 5 bases and J by 5 bases. Germline values: CDR1 LNHDA, CDR2 SQIVND (reference sequence). The CDR3 sequence: CASSDRGYTEAFF. In DNA, the CDR3 is TGTGCCAGTAGTGACAGGGGTTATACTGAAGCTTTCTTT.

In DNA, the CDR3 is TGTGCCAGCAGTTGGAAGCAGGGCAAAGAGACCCAGTACTTC. Amino acids: CASSWKQGKETQYF. This sequence joins TRBV28 and TRBJ2-5, with D possibly being TRBD1 (5 bases). The germline CDR1 and CDR2 sequences are MDHEN and SYDVKM. With 4 bases removed from V and 3 bases from J, the gap between germline ends came to 12 bases. CDR3 size: 14 residues. Full variable domain (rest looked up from reference TRBV28 and TRBJ2-5): DVKVTQSSRYLVKRTGEKVFLECVQDMDHENMFWYRQDPGLGLRLIYFSYDVKMKEKGDIPEGYSVSREKKERFSLILESASTNQTSMYLCASSWKQGKETQYFGPGTRLLVL.

The gene calls are TRBV18 and TRBJ1-3, with D possibly being TRBD1 (5 bases). Trimming left V 2 bases short and J 0 bases short, with 8 bases between. CDR1 is KGHSH, CDR2 LQKENI, per germline. This CDR3 contains 15 residues. CDR3 in amino acids: CASSPVTVSGNTIYF. CDR3 nucleotides: TGTGCCAGCTCACCAGTGACAGTCTCTGGAAACACCATATATTTT.

The genes are TRBV4-2 and TRBJ2-3; D not resolved. The germline V gene has CDR1 LGHNA and CDR2 YNFKEQ. The length of the CDR3 is 12 residues. The ends were cut back, 0 bases at V and 6 bases at J, with 4 bases in the middle. Here the CDR3 reads CASSQDRDTQYF. The CDR3 DNA reads as TGTGCCAGCAGCCAAGACAGGGATACGCAGTATTTT.

V gene TRBV10-3 combines with J gene TRBJ2-7, with TRBD1 identical over 7 bases. The germline V gene encodes CDR1 ENHRY and CDR2 SYGVKD. After removal of 10 bases from V and 3 bases from J, the junction contained 12 bases not matched to a gene. The CDR3 is 14 amino acids. CDR3 in amino acids: CATTGTAKNYEQYF. The CDR3, as DNA: TGTGCCACCACCGGGACAGCGAAAAACTACGAGCAGTACTTC.

The gene calls are TRBV7-2 and TRBJ1-6; 9 bases fit TRBD1. The CDR3 has 16 residues. Germline V CDR1 and CDR2: SGHTA, FQGNSA. Losses at the gene ends were 4 bases for V and 6 bases for J; bases not matched to a gene: 7. In nucleotides, the CDR3 is TGTGCCAGCAGCTCCACCGGGACAGGGCCTAATTCACCCCTCCACTTT. Encoded protein: CASSSTGTGPNSPLHF.

The chain has TRBV28 and TRBJ2-7; tentative D call: TRBD2 (5 bases). With 10 bases removed from V and 2 bases from J, the gap between germline ends came to 15 bases. The CDR3 covers 13 residues. CDR1 is MDHEN and CDR2 is SYDVKM in the germline V gene. CDR3 amino acids: CATGDLPAYEQYF. CDR3 sequence (DNA): TGTGCCACCGGGGATCTCCCGGCCTACGAGCAGTACTTC. Variable domain in full (rest from reference TRBV28 and TRBJ2-7): DVKVTQSSRYLVKRTGEKVFLECVQDMDHENMFWYRQDPGLGLRLIYFSYDVKMKEKGDIPEGYSVSREKKERFSLILESASTNQTSMYLCATGDLPAYEQYFGPGTRLTVT.

The rearrangement joins TRBV19 to TRBJ1-5, with unresolved D. V dropped 6 bases and J dropped 7 bases, with 22 bases sitting between them. The CDR3 extends over 16 amino acids. Germline CDR1 reads LNHDA; CDR2 reads SQIVND (reference sequence). The CDR3 protein is CASRMTRGGAEQPQHF. CDR3 sequence (DNA): TGTGCCAGTAGGATGACACGGGGAGGAGCGGAGCAGCCCCAGCATTTT.

The CDR3 coding sequence is TGTGCCAGTAGTACAGGGGGCGCGAGCAATCAGCCCCAGCATTTT. Its translation is CASSTGGASNQPQHF. The genes are TRBV19 and TRBJ1-5, with TRBD1 matching over 8 bases. The V gene end was trimmed by 4 bases and the J gene end by 1 base; junction bases not matched to a gene: 3. Germline V gene data show CDR1 as LNHDA and CDR2 as SQIVND (reference sequence). The CDR3 extends over 15 amino acids.

The chain links TRBV7-2 to TRBJ2-1; TRBD1 matches at 8 bases. This CDR3 comprises 15 residues. The germline V gene encodes CDR1 SGHTA and CDR2 FQGNSA. The trim removed 3 bases at V and 7 bases at J, leaving 8 bases unmatched. CDR3 sequence (DNA): TGTGCCAGCAGCTTGGCAGGGGGCCCCTCGAATGAGCAGTTCTTC. Residues: CASSLAGGPSNEQFF. The full variable domain, in which reference TRBV7-2 and TRBJ2-1 provide the parts outside the CDR3, is GAGVSQSPSNKVTEKGKDVELRCDPISGHTALYWYRQSLGQGLEFLIYFQGNSAPDKSGLPSDRFSAERTGGSVSTLTIQRTQQEDSAVYLCASSLAGGPSNEQFFGPGTRLTVL.

The chain carries TRBV7-2 and TRBJ1-6, with D maybe TRBD1 (6 bases). Trimming took off 0 bases at V and 0 bases at J, with 24 bases between the two ends. CDR1 and CDR2 from the germline V gene are SGHTA and FQGNSA. CDR3 length: 22 residues. The DNA for the CDR3 is TGTGCCAGCAGCTTAGCGGGGTCGGGGGGCGCCGGATTAAGCTCCTATAATTCACCCCTCCACTTT. Its translation is CASSLAGSGGAGLSSYNSPLHF.

This clone was counted a single time. The rearrangement uses TRBV5-8 and TRBJ2-1; TRBD1 agrees at 12 bases. CDR1 is SGHTS, CDR2 YDEGEE, per germline. This CDR3 contains 15 residues. V was clipped by 4 bases and J by 4 bases; unmatched bases: 3. This CDR3 is CASSGTGGAYNEQFF. The CDR3 region has the DNA TGTGCCAGCAGCGGGACAGGGGGCGCATACAATGAGCAGTTCTTC.

V gene TRBV3-1 (or the pseudogene TRBV3-2) combines with J gene TRBJ2-3; D is perhaps TRBD1 (6 bases). V was trimmed by 4 bases and J by 1 base, leaving 9 bases between them. This CDR3 contains 14 residues. CDR1 is LGHDT and CDR2 is YNNKEL in the germline V gene (reference sequence). The CDR3 loop reads CASSPAGGTDTQYF. The CDR3 nucleotides read TGTGCCAGCAGCCCAGCAGGGGGCACAGATACGCAGTATTTT.